The 32 T cell receptor beta chains listed next were all sequenced from one sample in a study of molecular identifiers for immune sequencing clone quantification. TCRdb reprocessed the PCR reads with MiXCR, giving one entry per CDR3 protein. The table includes about 640,000 distinct CDR3 sequences, just under 20% detected once. Sequencing was done on a sample of naive CD8+ T cells from blood, with Jurkat cell RNA spiked in. As for subset: FACS-sorted CD8+CD4-CCR7+CD45RA+ naive T cells. The receptors here all came from a human donor in good health. Some libraries in this study had Jurkat cell RNA spiked in.

This clonotype was recorded a few times. The V gene is TRBV20-1, the J gene TRBJ2-5; D is unresolved. CDR3 length equals 12 residues. Trimming shortened V by 2 bases and J by 5 bases, and 9 bases separated the two germline ends. Germline CDR1 DFQATT, CDR2 SNEGSKA (reference sequence). CDR3 sequence (DNA): TGCAGTGCTAGAATTGTGATCGAGACCCAGTACTTC. Translating it yields CSARIVIETQYF.

The table lists this clonotype with many counts. The V call is TRBV6-2 or TRBV6-3, the J call TRBJ1-6; D not certain. Trimming removed 8 bases at V and 8 bases at J, with 10 bases between. The germline CDR1 and CDR2 sequences are MNHEY and SVGEGT. The CDR3 spans 12 residues. CDR3 residues: CASREGDSPLHF. The CDR3 DNA reads as TGTGCCAGCCGCGAGGGAGATTCACCCCTCCACTTT.

This clonotype was recorded many times. One end of the junction varies from germline; a read error may be responsible. This chain links TRBV19 with TRBJ1-1, with TRBD1 matching 7 bases. The CDR3 has 14 residues. Germline CDR1 reads LNHDA; CDR2 reads SQIVND (reference sequence). CDR3 in DNA: TGTGCCAGCAGTATACAGGGGATGAACACTGAAGCTTTCTTT. Protein product: CASSIQGMNTEAFF.

This clonotype was detected only a few times. CDR3 sequence: CASSYLTSGGDEQYF. The CDR3 nucleotides read TGTGCCAGCAGTTACCTGACTAGCGGGGGTGACGAGCAGTACTTC. The gene calls are TRBV6-2 or TRBV6-3 and TRBJ2-7, with 12 bases identical to TRBD2. V shed 2 bases, J shed 5 bases, and the junction held 4 bases outside the gene matches. The germline V gene has CDR1 MNHEY and CDR2 SVGEGT. CDR3 size: 15 residues.

This clonotype was seen ten or more times. The rearrangement uses TRBV7-9 and TRBJ1-4, with D hard to call. Per the germline V gene, CDR1 is SEHNR and CDR2 is FQNEAQ (reference sequence). V dropped 5 bases and J dropped 8 bases, with 15 bases sitting between them. The CDR3 consists of 14 residues. The CDR3 loop is CASSPWDVREKLFF. CDR3 nucleotides: TGTGCCAGCAGCCCCTGGGATGTGCGAGAAAAACTGTTTTTT.

The V gene is TRBV7-9, the J gene TRBJ2-7; a possible D gene is TRBD2 (6 bases). V was cut by 5 bases and J by 1 base, with 21 bases left in between. Germline V lookup: CDR1 SEHNR, CDR2 FQNEAQ (reference sequence). The CDR3 covers 17 residues. The CDR3 loop is CASSVLVGGARSYEQYF. The CDR3 DNA sequence: TGTGCCAGCAGCGTCCTAGTAGGAGGGGCGAGGTCCTACGAGCAGTACTTC.

This clonotype was seen ten or more times. The J gene is TRBJ2-1, the V gene TRBV4-3, with 7 nucleotides matching TRBD1. V lost 4 bases, J lost 2 bases, and 5 bases stayed unmatched. CDR1 LGHNA and CDR2 YSLEER come from the germline V gene. This CDR3 comprises 15 residues. The CDR3 coding sequence is TGCGCCAGCAGCCTAGACAGGGCAACCTACAATGAGCAGTTCTTC. As protein: CASSLDRATYNEQFF.

This chain links TRBV20-1 with TRBJ1-1; 7 bases align to TRBD1. Germline V gene lookup returns CDR1 DFQATT and CDR2 SNEGSKA (reference sequence). This CDR3 comprises 17 residues. The ends lost 0 bases at V and 4 bases at J; junction bases unmatched: 14. Here the CDR3 reads CSARDRGKGAWSTEAFF. The CDR3 DNA reads as TGCAGTGCTAGAGATCGGGGGAAGGGGGCATGGAGCACTGAAGCTTTCTTT.

At least ten counts were recorded for this clonotype. The V and J genes are TRBV29-1 and TRBJ1-2; no clear D. This CDR3 is 12 amino acids long. The V gene's germline CDR1 is SQVTM and CDR2 ANQGSEA. The V and J ends lost 3 bases and 4 bases respectively, with 9 bases between them. CDR3 amino acids: CSVDPYGYGYTF. The CDR3 nucleotides are TGCAGCGTTGACCCATACGGCTATGGCTACACCTTC.

This clonotype was observed many times. The J gene is TRBJ2-3, the V gene TRBV11-2; 9 bases align to TRBD2. The CDR3 loop spans 15 amino acids. Germline trimming cut 4 bases from V and 4 bases from J; bases unmatched to any gene: 6. Germline values: CDR1 SGHAT, CDR2 FQNNGV. Here the CDR3 reads CASSYRGGVSDTQYF. Written as DNA, the CDR3 is TGTGCCAGCAGCTATCGCGGGGGGGTATCAGATACGCAGTATTTT.

The sample holds one count of this clonotype. The rearrangement links TRBV6-5 to TRBJ2-7; 9 bases map to TRBD1. CDR1 and CDR2 from the germline V gene are MNHEY and SVGAGI. The V and J ends lost 2 bases and 2 bases, in that order; junction bases with no gene match: 4. This CDR3 region has 15 residues. For the CDR3, the DNA is TGTGCCAGCAGTTACCCGGGGACAGGGACCTACGAGCAGTACTTC. Protein: CASSYPGTGTYEQYF.

Points on this clonotype: At one end, the junction sequence differs from germline, possibly due to a read error. The chain has TRBV6-5 and TRBJ1-1, with TRBD1 as a possible D gene (6 bases). CDR3 length: 13 amino acids. Germline CDR1 and CDR2: MNHEY and SVGAGI. The CDR3 bases are TGTGCCAGCAGGGCCCAGGGGCGGACTGGAGCTTTCTTT. It codes for CASRAQGRTGAFF.

The J gene is TRBJ2-7, the V gene TRBV27; perhaps TRBD1 as D (6 bases). Looked up from germline, CDR1 is MNHEY and CDR2 is SMNVEV (reference sequence). The CDR3 contains 14 residues. Between the trimmed V and J ends, which lost 3 bases and 5 bases, there was a span of 14 bases. The chain's CDR3 is CASSLSGDINEQYF. The CDR3 DNA reads as TGTGCCAGCAGTTTGTCAGGGGATATCAACGAGCAGTACTTC.

The table lists this clonotype with many counts. The V call is TRBV6-2 or TRBV6-3, the J call TRBJ1-1, with D possibly being TRBD1 (6 bases). Germline assignment: CDR1 MNHEY and CDR2 SVGEGT. V lost 2 bases, J lost 6 bases, and 22 bases lay in between. The length of the CDR3 is 17 residues. The CDR3 DNA follows: TGTGCCAGCAGTTACGACGGGGGGCTTCTGGGGTTTGCTGAAGCTTTCTTT. Translation: CASSYDGGLLGFAEAFF.

A word on this clonotype: This may arise from a read error, as a much more abundant clone is one base away. The chain is built from TRBV7-9 and TRBJ2-4; D might be TRBD1 (5 bases). V dropped 4 bases and J dropped 8 bases, with 15 bases sitting between them. There are 14 residues in the CDR3. Germline V gene sequence: CDR1 SEHNR, CDR2 FQNEAQ (reference sequence). The CDR3 DNA reads as TGTGCCAGCAGCTCAACCAGGGAACTCGACATTCAGTACTTC. Its protein is CASSSTRELDIQYF.

The genes are TRBV13 and TRBJ2-3; D is unresolved. The CDR3 has 14 residues. Germline V CDR1 and CDR2: PRHDT, FYEKMQ (reference sequence). Trimming removed 4 bases from V and 2 bases from J, with 10 bases in between. CDR3 DNA sequence: TGTGCCAGCAGCTCACCGGGCCCCACAGATACGCAGTATTTT. It translates to CASSSPGPTDTQYF. Drawing the rest from reference TRBV13 and TRBJ2-3, the complete variable domain is AAGVIQSPRHLIKEKRETATLKCYPIPRHDTVYWYQQGPGQDPQFLISFYEKMQSDKGSIPDRFSAQQFSDYHSELNMSSLELGDSALYFCASSSPGPTDTQYFGPGTRLTVL.

As concerns this clonotype: It is likely a read error, because the conserved phenylalanine at the end of the CDR3 is missing. The chain has TRBV11-2 and TRBJ2-1; D ambiguous. Germline lookup yields CDR1 SGHAT and CDR2 FQNNGV. CDR3 length: 11 residues. The germline V and J ends were trimmed by 4 bases and 8 bases, with 6 bases remaining between them. The CDR3 coding sequence is TGTGCCAGCAGCTCAAGAGATGAGCAGTTCCTC. It specifies CASSSRDEQFL.

J is TRBJ2-1 and V is TRBV27; 13 nucleotides line up with TRBD2. The CDR3 has 17 residues. Trimming removed 5 bases from V and 2 bases from J; junction bases left unmatched: 6. Germline CDR1 MNHEY, CDR2 SMNVEV (reference sequence). This CDR3 is CASSLGTSGTPYNEQFF. In DNA, the CDR3 is TGTGCCAGCAGTCTAGGGACTAGCGGGACTCCCTACAATGAGCAGTTCTTC.

CDR3 coding DNA: TGTGCCAGTAGTATCTTAAGCGCTGCCTACAATGAGCAGTTCTTC. Translated, it gives CASSILSAAYNEQFF. V gene TRBV19 combines with J gene TRBJ2-1; no clear D gene. Per the germline V gene, CDR1 is LNHDA and CDR2 is SQIVND (reference sequence). V dropped 3 bases and J dropped 2 bases, with 11 bases sitting between them. The CDR3 totals 15 residues.

This clonotype was picked up a small number of times. The J gene is TRBJ1-3, the V gene TRBV6-6; no definite D call. The CDR3 spans 16 residues. The V gene lost 4 bases and the J gene lost 2 bases, with 15 bases spanning the gap. Germline V CDR1 and CDR2: MNHNY, SVGAGI (reference sequence). In DNA, the CDR3 is TGTGCCAGCAGTTCCTCTTCCCGGGATACTGGAAACACCATATATTTT. Translation gives CASSSSSRDTGNTIYF.

The table lists this clonotype with many counts. The rearrangement joins TRBV20-1 to TRBJ2-3; D call uncertain. The ends were cut back, 4 bases at V and 6 bases at J, with 17 bases in the middle. CDR1 is DFQATT and CDR2 is SNEGSKA in the germline V gene (reference sequence). This CDR3 comprises 14 residues. This chain's CDR3 is CSATTSDWQDTQYF. CDR3 DNA sequence: TGCAGTGCTACTACCTCCGATTGGCAGGATACGCAGTATTTT.

Ten or more counts support this clonotype. The chain combines TRBV7-9 with TRBJ2-1; 8 nucleotides agree with TRBD2. The CDR3 runs 15 residues. Germline loops: CDR1 SEHNR, CDR2 FQNEAQ (reference sequence). V lost 5 bases, J lost 2 bases, and 5 bases stayed unmatched. CDR3 sequence (DNA): TGTGCCAGCAGCCCCAGCGGGAGCCCCTACAATGAGCAGTTCTTC. Translating gives CASSPSGSPYNEQFF.

This clonotype was observed many times. This chain links TRBV4-3 with TRBJ2-7; 12 nucleotides line up with TRBD2. This CDR3 is built from 16 residues. V was clipped by 1 base and J by 7 bases; unmatched bases: 8. CDR1 and CDR2 from the germline V gene are LGHNA and YSLEER. In nucleotides, the CDR3 is TGCGCCAGCAGCCAAGGGGTTCCTAGCGGGGGGGATGAGCAGTACTTC. This encodes CASSQGVPSGGDEQYF.

This clonotype has ten or more counts. The chain uses TRBV27 and TRBJ2-3, with 9 positions matching TRBD2. Trimming at V came to 6 bases and at J to 4 bases, leaving 8 bases not matched to a gene. Germline lookup yields CDR1 MNHEY and CDR2 SMNVEV (reference sequence). The CDR3 is 15 amino acids. Written as DNA, the CDR3 is TGTGCCAGCAGCTTAGCGGGAGTGTTGCCAGATACGCAGTATTTT. It specifies CASSLAGVLPDTQYF.

This clonotype was counted at least ten times. This chain connects TRBV4-2 to TRBJ1-5; weak D call: TRBD1 (6 bases). V was pared by 4 bases and J by 3 bases, with 16 bases between. Per germline, CDR1 LGHNA and CDR2 YNFKEQ. The CDR3 runs to 16 residues. The CDR3 nucleotides read TGTGCCAGCAGCCCCCGGACAGATCGGGACAATCAGCCCCAGCATTTT. Its translation is CASSPRTDRDNQPQHF.

Ten or more counts support this clonotype. The chain links TRBV9 to TRBJ2-3; D tentatively reads TRBD1 or TRBD2 (6 bases each). Germline CDR1 SGDLS, CDR2 YYNGEE. The CDR3 loop spans 16 amino acids. V was clipped by 3 bases and J by 6 bases, with 20 bases between them. The CDR3 is CASSGALGGPADTQYF. CDR3 nucleotide sequence: TGTGCCAGCAGCGGGGCTCTTGGGGGGCCTGCTGATACGCAGTATTTT.

This clonotype was detected ten times or more. The chain employs TRBV18 and TRBJ1-2; 8 bases agree with TRBD1. Germline V gives CDR1 KGHSH, CDR2 LQKENI. The CDR3 length is 14 residues. Germline trimming cut 3 bases from V and 4 bases from J; bases unmatched to any gene: 4. CDR3 nucleotide sequence: TGTGCCAGCTCACCTCAGGGGGCTGGCTATGGCTACACCTTC. Protein sequence: CASSPQGAGYGYTF.

Comments on this clonotype: A much larger clone lies a single base off, so this may be a read error. The V call is TRBV6-5, the J call TRBJ2-3, with D maybe TRBD2 (6 bases). V lost 1 base to trimming and J lost 6 bases, with 14 bases between them. CDR1 is MNHEY, CDR2 SVGAGI, per germline. The CDR3 runs 15 residues. CDR3 protein: CASSYLGAGRDTQYF. CDR3 coding DNA: TGTGCCAGCAGTTACTTAGGGGCAGGGAGGGATACGCAGTATTTT.

Turning to this clonotype: A much larger clone lies one base from this, so it may be a read error. The V call is TRBV5-6, the J call TRBJ2-5; 13 bases fit TRBD2. V trimming: 2 bases; J trimming: 2 bases; junction bases outside the gene matches: 12. There are 19 residues in the CDR3. Per germline, CDR1 SGHDT and CDR2 YYEEEE. The CDR3 DNA reads as TGTGCCAGCAGCTTCCAGACTAGCGGGGGGCCGGGAATTCAAGAGACCCAGTACTTC. Its translation: CASSFQTSGGPGIQETQYF.

This clonotype showed up many times. The V gene is TRBV30, the J gene TRBJ1-2, with D possibly TRBD1 on 6 matching bases. This CDR3 has 14 residues. Between the trimmed V and J ends, which lost 0 bases and 3 bases, there was a span of 11 bases. Germline CDR1 reads GTSNPN; CDR2 reads SVGIG (reference sequence). CDR3 in amino acids: CAWSVPGTYYGYTF. CDR3 coding DNA: TGTGCCTGGAGTGTACCAGGGACATACTATGGCTACACCTTC.

This clonotype was found many times. The CDR3 nucleotides read TGTGCCAGCCGGGGAGGGACAGAGTACGAGCAGTACTTC. Translating gives CASRGGTEYEQYF. The rearrangement joins TRBV5-4 to TRBJ2-7; D may be TRBD1 or TRBD2 (7 bases each). Germline CDR1 and CDR2: SGHNT and YYREEE (reference sequence). CDR3 length: 13 residues. V shed 7 bases and J shed 4 bases, with 15 bases lying between them.

For this clonotype: One junction end disagrees with the germline gene, perhaps due to a read error. The chain links TRBV28 to TRBJ2-1; D may be TRBD1 (5 bases). Germline CDR1 and CDR2: MDHEN and SYDVKM. The CDR3 is 14 amino acids. In DNA form, the CDR3 reads TGTGCCAGCAGATGGCAGGGAATATACAATGAGCAGCTCTTC. As protein: CASRWQGIYNEQLF.